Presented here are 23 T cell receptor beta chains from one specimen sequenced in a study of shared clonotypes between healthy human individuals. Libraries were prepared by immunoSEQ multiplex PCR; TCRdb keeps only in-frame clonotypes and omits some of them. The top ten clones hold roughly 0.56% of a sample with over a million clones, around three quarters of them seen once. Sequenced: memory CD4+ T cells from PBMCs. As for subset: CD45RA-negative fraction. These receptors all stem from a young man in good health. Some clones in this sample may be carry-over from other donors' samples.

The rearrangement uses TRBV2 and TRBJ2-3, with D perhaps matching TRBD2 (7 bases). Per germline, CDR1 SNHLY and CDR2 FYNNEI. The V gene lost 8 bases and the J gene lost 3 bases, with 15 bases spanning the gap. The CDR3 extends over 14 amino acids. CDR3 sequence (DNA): TGTGCCAGCGATGGGGGGGCCAGTACAGATACGCAGTATTTT. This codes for CASDGGASTDTQYF.

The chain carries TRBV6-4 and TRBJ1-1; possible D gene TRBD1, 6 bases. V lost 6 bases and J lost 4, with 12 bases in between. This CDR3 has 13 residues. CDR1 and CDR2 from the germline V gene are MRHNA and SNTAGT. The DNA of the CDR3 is TGTGCCAGCAGCGAGCAACAGGGCACTGAAGCTTTCTTT. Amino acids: CASSEQQGTEAFF.

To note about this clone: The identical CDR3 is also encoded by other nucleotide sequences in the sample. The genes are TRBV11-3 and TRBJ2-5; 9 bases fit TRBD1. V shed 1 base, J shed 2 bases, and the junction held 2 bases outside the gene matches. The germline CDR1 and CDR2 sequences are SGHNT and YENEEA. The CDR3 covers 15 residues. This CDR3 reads CASSLGQGGQETQYF. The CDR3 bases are TGTGCCAGCAGCTTAGGACAGGGGGGACAAGAGACCCAGTACTTC. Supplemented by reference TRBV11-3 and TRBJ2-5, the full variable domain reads EAGVVQSPRYKIIEKKQPVAFWCNPISGHNTLYWYLQNLGQGPELLIRYENEEAVDDSQLPKDRFSAERLKGVDSTLKIQPAELGDSAVYLCASSLGQGGQETQYFGPGTRLLVL.

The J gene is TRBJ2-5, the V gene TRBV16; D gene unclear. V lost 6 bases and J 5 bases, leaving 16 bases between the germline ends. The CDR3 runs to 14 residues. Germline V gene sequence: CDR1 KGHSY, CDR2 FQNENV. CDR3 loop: CASSRAAAWETQYF. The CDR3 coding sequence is TGTGCCAGCAGTCGCGCAGCAGCATGGGAGACCCAGTACTTC.

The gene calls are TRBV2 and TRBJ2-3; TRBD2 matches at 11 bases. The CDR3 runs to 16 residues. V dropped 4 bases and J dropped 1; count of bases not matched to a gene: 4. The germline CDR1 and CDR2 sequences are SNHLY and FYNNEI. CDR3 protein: CASSAQLAGGTDTQYF. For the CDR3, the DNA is TGTGCCAGCAGTGCTCAACTAGCGGGAGGCACAGATACGCAGTATTTT.

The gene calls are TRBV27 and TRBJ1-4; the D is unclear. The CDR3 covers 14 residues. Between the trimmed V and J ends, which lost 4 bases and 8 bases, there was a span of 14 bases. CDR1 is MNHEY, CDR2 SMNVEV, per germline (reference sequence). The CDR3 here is CASSSPSMGEKLFF. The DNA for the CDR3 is TGTGCCAGCAGTTCGCCCAGCATGGGGGAAAAACTGTTTTTT.

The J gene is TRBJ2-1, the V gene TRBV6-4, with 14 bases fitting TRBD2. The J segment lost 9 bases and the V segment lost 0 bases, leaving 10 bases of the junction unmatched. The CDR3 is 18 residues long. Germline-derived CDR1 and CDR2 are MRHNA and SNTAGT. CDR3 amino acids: CASSDSAPGLAGVGEQFF. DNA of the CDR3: TGTGCCAGCAGTGACTCGGCCCCGGGACTAGCGGGAGTGGGTGAGCAGTTCTTC.

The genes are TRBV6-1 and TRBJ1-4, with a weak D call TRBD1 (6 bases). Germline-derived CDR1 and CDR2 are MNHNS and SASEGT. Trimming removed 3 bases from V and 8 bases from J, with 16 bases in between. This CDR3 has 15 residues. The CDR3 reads CASSDRRQAEEKLFF. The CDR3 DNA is TGTGCCAGCAGTGACCGAAGACAGGCTGAAGAAAAACTGTTTTTT.

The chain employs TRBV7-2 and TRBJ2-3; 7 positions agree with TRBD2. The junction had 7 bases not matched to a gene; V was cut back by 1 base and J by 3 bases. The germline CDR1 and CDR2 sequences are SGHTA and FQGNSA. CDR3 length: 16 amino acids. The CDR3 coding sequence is TGTGCCAGCAGCTTAGTCGGCGGGAGCCCGACAGATACGCAGTATTTT. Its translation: CASSLVGGSPTDTQYF.

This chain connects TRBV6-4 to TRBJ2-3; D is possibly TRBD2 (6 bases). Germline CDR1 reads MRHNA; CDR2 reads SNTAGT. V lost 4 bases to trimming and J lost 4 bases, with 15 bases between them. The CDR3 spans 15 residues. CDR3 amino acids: CASSAEPGLSDTQYF. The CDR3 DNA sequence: TGTGCCAGCAGTGCAGAACCGGGACTCTCAGATACGCAGTATTTT.

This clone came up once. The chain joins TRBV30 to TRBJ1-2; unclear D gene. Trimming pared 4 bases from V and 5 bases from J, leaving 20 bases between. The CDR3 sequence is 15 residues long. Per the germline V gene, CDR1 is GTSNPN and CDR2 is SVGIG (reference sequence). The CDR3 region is CAWTPDDKDVYGYTF. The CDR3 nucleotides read TGTGCCTGGACCCCGGACGACAAGGATGTGTATGGCTACACCTTC.

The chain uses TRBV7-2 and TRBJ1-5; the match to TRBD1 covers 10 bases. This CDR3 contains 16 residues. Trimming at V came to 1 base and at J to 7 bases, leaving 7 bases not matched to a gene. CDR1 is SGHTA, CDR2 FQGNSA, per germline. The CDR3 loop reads CASSLVSRQGAQPQHF. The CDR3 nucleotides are TGTGCCAGCAGCTTAGTTAGTCGACAGGGGGCACAGCCCCAGCATTTT.

The CDR3 DNA reads TGCGCCAGCAGCCAAAATGTAGGGAGCGGGACCCAGTACTTC. It specifies CASSQNVGSGTQYF. This chain links TRBV4-3 with TRBJ2-5; maybe TRBD2 (5 bases). The germline V gene has CDR1 LGHNA and CDR2 YSLEER. V was cut by 2 bases and J by 7 bases, with 14 bases left in between. This CDR3 comprises 14 residues.

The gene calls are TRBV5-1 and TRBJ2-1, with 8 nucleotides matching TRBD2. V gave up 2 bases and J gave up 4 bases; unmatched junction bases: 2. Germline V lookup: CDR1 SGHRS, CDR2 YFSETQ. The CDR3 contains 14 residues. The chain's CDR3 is CASSLLAVYNEQFF. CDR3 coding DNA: TGCGCCAGCAGCTTACTAGCGGTATACAATGAGCAGTTCTTC.

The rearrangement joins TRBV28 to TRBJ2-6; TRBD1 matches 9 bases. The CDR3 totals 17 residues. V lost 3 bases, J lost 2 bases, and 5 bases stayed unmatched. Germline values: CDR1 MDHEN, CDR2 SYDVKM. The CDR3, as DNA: TGTGCCAGCAGTTTTATCGGGACAGGGCCTGGGGCCAACGTCCTGACTTTC. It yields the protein CASSFIGTGPGANVLTF.

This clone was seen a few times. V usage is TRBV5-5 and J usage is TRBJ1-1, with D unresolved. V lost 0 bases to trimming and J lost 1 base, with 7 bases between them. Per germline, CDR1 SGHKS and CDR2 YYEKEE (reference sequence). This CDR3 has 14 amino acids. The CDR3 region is CASSLEGANTEAFF. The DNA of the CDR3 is TGTGCCAGCAGCTTGGAGGGAGCGAACACTGAAGCTTTCTTT.

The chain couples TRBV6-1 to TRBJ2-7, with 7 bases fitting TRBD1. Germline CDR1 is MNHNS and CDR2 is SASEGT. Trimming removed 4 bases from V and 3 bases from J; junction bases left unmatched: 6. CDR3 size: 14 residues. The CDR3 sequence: CASSAARDSYEQYF. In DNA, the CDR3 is TGTGCCAGCAGTGCAGCCCGGGACAGCTACGAGCAGTACTTC.

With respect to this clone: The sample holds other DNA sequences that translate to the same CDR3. The DNA of the CDR3 is TGTGCCAGCAGCTTAATTCCCGGACAGGGTGCCGGTGGCTACACCTTC. It encodes CASSLIPGQGAGGYTF. This chain connects TRBV7-3 to TRBJ1-2; 8 bases fit TRBD1. The V and J ends lost 1 base and 7 bases, in that order; junction bases with no gene match: 11. Germline CDR1 SGHTA, CDR2 FQGTGA. The CDR3 length is 16 residues.

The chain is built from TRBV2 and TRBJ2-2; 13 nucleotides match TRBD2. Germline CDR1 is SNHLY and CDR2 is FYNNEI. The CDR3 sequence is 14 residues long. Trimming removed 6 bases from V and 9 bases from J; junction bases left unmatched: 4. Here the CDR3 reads CASRPGTSGRELFF. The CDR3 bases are TGTGCCAGCAGGCCCGGGACTAGCGGGAGGGAGCTGTTTTTT.

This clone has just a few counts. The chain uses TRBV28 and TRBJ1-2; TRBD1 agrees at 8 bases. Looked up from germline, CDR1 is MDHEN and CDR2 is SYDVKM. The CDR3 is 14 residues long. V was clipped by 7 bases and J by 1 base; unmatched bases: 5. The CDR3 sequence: CASTIQGVNYGYTF. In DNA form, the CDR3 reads TGTGCCAGCACCATACAGGGGGTTAACTATGGCTACACCTTC.

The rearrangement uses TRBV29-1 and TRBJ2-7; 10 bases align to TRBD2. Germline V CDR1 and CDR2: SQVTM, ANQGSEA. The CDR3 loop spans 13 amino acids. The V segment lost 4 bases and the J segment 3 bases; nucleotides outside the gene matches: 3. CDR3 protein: CSVGPSGGYEQYF. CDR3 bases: TGCAGCGTTGGGCCTAGCGGGGGCTACGAGCAGTACTTC.

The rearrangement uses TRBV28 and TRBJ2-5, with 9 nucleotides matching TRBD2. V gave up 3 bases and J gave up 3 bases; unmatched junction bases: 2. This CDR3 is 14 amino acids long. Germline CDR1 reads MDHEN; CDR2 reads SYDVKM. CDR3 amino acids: CASSLGGREETQYF. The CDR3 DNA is TGTGCCAGCAGTTTGGGCGGGAGGGAAGAGACCCAGTACTTC.

The CDR3 bases are TGTGCCAGCAGCTTAGGGAGGCAGCCTAATGAAAAACTGTTTTTT. Translating it yields CASSLGRQPNEKLFF. The chain uses TRBV7-8 and TRBJ1-4; D gene ambiguous. With 1 base removed from V and 3 bases from J, the gap between germline ends came to 9 bases. The germline CDR1 and CDR2 sequences are SGHVS and FQNEAQ. CDR3 length: 15 residues.